These 15 T cell receptor beta chains originate from one sample sequenced in a study of shared clonotypes between healthy human individuals (dated by TCRdb to the early 2020s). The library was prepared using the immunoSEQ multiplex PCR assay. Imported from immuneACCESS, the table was reduced by TCRdb to in-frame sequences with V and J called. These copies leave out some clones; in studies compared against another copy, an unresolved V gene accounts for under half, and the cause of the remainder is not known. The table for this sample lists about 980,000 clones; approximately 80% of them were counted only once. Over 1.3% of the sample is taken by the ten largest. The sequenced sample consisted of memory CD4+ T cells sorted from blood. The label giving this sample's cell subset or site can be read as: CD45RA-negative fraction. The receptor set was obtained from a man aged 18-30 years in good health.

The chain is built from TRBV7-9 and TRBJ2-5; no clear D gene. The CDR3 sequence is 15 residues long. Germline V gives CDR1 SEHNR, CDR2 FQNEAQ (reference sequence). Trimming removed 5 bases at V and 2 bases at J, with 15 bases between. Here the CDR3 reads CASSLRLAVQETQYF. The CDR3 DNA reads as TGTGCCAGCAGCCTTAGACTGGCGGTACAAGAGACCCAGTACTTC.

The table lists this clone with many counts. The chain links TRBV21-1 to TRBJ1-1; the table's D call, TRBD1, was not checked against the DNA. TRBV21-1 is given as a pseudogene. The length of the CDR3 is 18 residues. CDR3 amino acids: CASSKTPRTWSVATEAFF. In DNA form, the CDR3 reads TGTGCCAGCAGCAAAACCCCCCGGACATGGAGTGTGGCAACTGAAGCTTTCTTT.

This clone was detected only once. The CDR3 loop reads CASSSGGSSGGNEKLFF. For the CDR3, the DNA is TGTGCCAGCAGCTCTGGAGGATCTTCCGGGGGCAATGAAAAACTGTTTTTT. The chain employs TRBV7-9 and TRBJ1-4, with D possibly matching TRBD1 (6 bases). This CDR3 comprises 17 residues. The germline V gene has CDR1 SEHNR and CDR2 FQNEAQ (reference sequence). The V end lost 4 bases, the J end lost 5 bases, and 20 bases lay between the germline ends.

This clone appeared once. The V gene is TRBV7-2, the J gene TRBJ2-7; D is ambiguous. This CDR3 is built from 14 residues. From germline, CDR1 is SGHTA and CDR2 FQGNSA. Trimming left V 5 bases short and J 6 bases short, with 17 bases between. CDR3 DNA: TGTGCCAGCAGCCAGAGGCCACTCCCGGCCGAGCAGTACTTC. Protein product: CASSQRPLPAEQYF.

This chain uses TRBV28 with TRBJ1-5; D possibly corresponds to TRBD1 (6 bases). V lost 8 bases and J lost 0, with 11 bases in between. This CDR3 has 14 amino acids. CDR1 and CDR2 from the germline V gene are MDHEN and SYDVKM. The CDR3 loop is CASWGHPSNQPQHF. The CDR3 DNA follows: TGTGCCAGCTGGGGACACCCTAGCAATCAGCCCCAGCATTTT.

Concerning this clone: One junction end disagrees with the germline gene, perhaps due to a read error. The chain carries TRBV10-3 and TRBJ1-1; D gene unclear. This CDR3 has 13 residues. Germline V gene lookup returns CDR1 ENHRY and CDR2 SYGVKD. The CDR3 protein is CAISESPNTEAFF. As DNA, the CDR3 is TGTGCCATCAGCGAGTCACCGAACACTGAAGCTTTCTTT.

V gene TRBV19 combines with J gene TRBJ1-6; 8 nucleotides match TRBD1. V lost 9 bases to trimming and J lost 6 bases; unmatched junction nucleotides: 10. The V gene's germline CDR1 is LNHDA and CDR2 SQIVND (reference sequence). The CDR3 covers 15 residues. CDR3 coding DNA: TGTGCCAGCAAGGCAGGGGGCCTAGTTAATTCACCCCTCCACTTT. It translates to CASKAGGLVNSPLHF.

As concerns this clone: A much larger clone lies a single base off, so this may be a read error. The chain is built from TRBV7-9 and TRBJ2-1; unclear D gene. CDR1 and CDR2 (germline): SEHNR, FQNEAQ (reference sequence). The CDR3 has 11 residues. V was clipped by 5 bases and J by 3 bases, with 2 bases between them. Here the CDR3 reads CASSVYNEQFF. In DNA, the CDR3 is TGTGCCAGCAGCGTCTACAATGAGCAGTTCTTC.

Regarding this clone: Other DNA sequences in the same sample also yield this CDR3. The V call is TRBV9, the J call TRBJ2-5; D is uncertain. From germline, CDR1 is SGDLS and CDR2 YYNGEE. The CDR3 contains 13 residues. V was pared by 0 bases and J by 2 bases, with 5 bases between. CDR3 in amino acids: CASSVGIQETQYF. The CDR3 DNA sequence: TGTGCCAGCAGCGTAGGGATACAAGAGACCCAGTACTTC.

Regarding this clone: Distinct nucleotide sequences in the sample also encode this CDR3. J is TRBJ2-2 and V is TRBV10-1; perhaps TRBD2 as D (5 bases). The V end was cut by 5 bases, the J end by 8 bases, with 12 bases between. The CDR3 contains 13 residues. CDR1 WNHNN and CDR2 SYGVQD come from the germline V gene (reference sequence). As DNA, the CDR3 is TGCGCCAGCAGTTGGCAGCGGTCTGGGGAGCTGTTTTTT. This translates into CASSWQRSGELFF.

In this sample, this clone turned up a few times. This chain links TRBV6-1 with TRBJ1-5; maybe TRBD1 (5 bases). This CDR3 region has 13 residues. The ends were cut back, 6 bases at V and 6 bases at J, with 12 bases in the middle. Germline V gives CDR1 MNHNS, CDR2 SASEGT. Here the CDR3 DNA reads TGTGCCAGCAGCAGGGAAGTGGGTCAGCCCCAGCATTTT. Encoded protein: CASSREVGQPQHF.

DNA of the CDR3: TGTGCCAGCAGTCCAGGGACAGGGGTTAACTATGGCTACACCTTC. This translates into CASSPGTGVNYGYTF. The genes are TRBV6-5 and TRBJ1-2, with 10 bases fitting TRBD1. Germline V gene sequence: CDR1 MNHEY, CDR2 SVGAGI. With V trimmed by 5 bases and J by 1 base, 4 bases remained unmatched. CDR3 length: 15 residues.

The rearrangement links TRBV5-6 to TRBJ2-3, with unresolved D. The CDR3 extends over 16 amino acids. Germline CDR1 SGHDT, CDR2 YYEEEE. The V end was cut by 0 bases, the J end by 4 bases, with 15 bases between. Here the CDR3 reads CASSLGGRAGPDTQYF. DNA of the CDR3: TGTGCCAGCAGCTTGGGTGGTCGGGCAGGACCAGATACGCAGTATTTT.

The J gene is TRBJ2-3, the V gene TRBV11-3; 9 positions agree with TRBD2. Germline CDR1 and CDR2: SGHNT and YENEEA. This CDR3 comprises 16 residues. J was trimmed by 6 bases and V by 1 base; bases with no gene match: 8. The CDR3 nucleotides read TGTGCCAGCAGCTTAGGCGCGGGAGGGCCGGAGGATACGCAGTATTTT. Amino acid sequence: CASSLGAGGPEDTQYF.

This sequence joins TRBV10-3 and TRBJ2-2, with D perhaps matching TRBD2 (5 bases). V was shortened by 4 bases and J by 10 bases, with 13 bases between the two germline ends. Germline V lookup: CDR1 ENHRY, CDR2 SYGVKD. CDR3 size: 13 residues. Here the CDR3 DNA reads TGTGCCATCAGTGCTAATAGGGAGACGGAGCTGTTTTTT. Translating gives CAISANRETELFF.